A selection of T cell receptor beta chains follows, all from one sample in a study of blood T cell repertoires in COVID-19. Here immunoSEQ multiplex PCR was the method, and the copy in TCRdb shows in-frame clones only, minus some. The sample holds some 45,000 clones, around 92% seen once. Sequenced: peripheral blood. Receptors were obtained from a human donor in a cohort sampled during active COVID-19. The CDR3 runs from the conserved cysteine through the conserved F or W. The D gene is left open where the match is weak. The size of a clone is reported for some rows only, either as once, few or many, or as a class for expanded clones.

NA TRBJ1-5 few TRBV28 CASSLLIQIGNQPQHF TGTGCCAGCAGCCTCCTAATACAGATAGGCAATCAGCCCCAGCATTTT
NA TRBJ1-4 NA TRBV5-1 CASSYSALQGLAEKLFF TGCGCCAGCAGCTATTCCGCCCTACAGGGATTGGCTGAAAAACTGTTTTTT
TRBD2 TRBJ2-1 NA TRBV10-3 CAITPASGYNEQFF TGTGCCATCACCCCTGCTAGCGGCTACAATGAGCAGTTCTTC
NA TRBJ2-4 NA TRBV25-1 CASSDGDQGPKDIQYF TGTGCCAGCAGTGACGGTGATCAGGGCCCCAAGGACATTCAGTACTTC
NA TRBJ2-5 NA TRBV19 CASSPYVRGETQYF TGTGCCAGTAGTCCCTACGTCAGAGGGGAGACCCAGTACTTC
NA TRBJ2-2 NA TRBV11-2 CASRRDSTNTGELFF TGTGCCAGCAGGAGGGACTCAACGAACACCGGGGAGCTGTTTTTT
NA TRBJ2-7 NA TRBV2 CASKWASGFYEQYF TGTGCCAGCAAATGGGCTTCAGGGTTCTACGAGCAGTACTTC
NA TRBJ1-1 few TRBV5-6 CASSLEGWGGRSEAFF TGTGCCAGCAGCTTGGAGGGTTGGGGAGGGAGGTCTGAAGCTTTCTTT
NA TRBJ2-1 NA TRBV5-1 CASSLDTRNEQFF TGCGCCAGCAGCTTAGACACTCGTAATGAGCAGTTCTTC
NA TRBJ1-5 NA TRBV4-3 CASSQGQNSNQPQHF TGCGCCAGCAGCCAAGGGCAGAATAGCAATCAGCCCCAGCATTTT
TRBD1 TRBJ1-2 once TRBV7-9 CASSLAADRGYGYTF TGTGCCAGCAGCTTAGCCGCGGACAGGGGGTATGGCTACACCTTC
NA TRBJ2-1 NA TRBV24-1 CATSDVISYNEQFF TGTGCCACCAGTGATGTAATTTCCTACAATGAGCAGTTCTTC
NA TRBJ1-4 NA TRBV2 CASSSTTGYNEKLFF TGTGCCAGCAGTTCCACGACAGGCTATAATGAAAAACTGTTTTTT
TRBD1 TRBJ1-4 NA TRBV5-1 CASSATGASNEKLFF TGCGCCAGCAGCGCAACAGGGGCTAGTAATGAAAAACTGTTTTTT
NA TRBJ2-7 NA TRBV14 CASSFDISGLQTEQYF TGTGCCAGCAGCTTCGACATATCAGGACTGCAGACCGAGCAGTACTTC
NA TRBJ2-5 NA TRBV6-2/TRBV6-3 CASSYLRGRETQYF TGTGCCAGCAGTTACCTCAGGGGTCGAGAGACCCAGTACTTC
TRBD2 TRBJ2-5 NA TRBV9 CASSVGSGSSVETQYF TGTGCCAGCAGCGTAGGAAGCGGGAGCTCGGTGGAGACCCAGTACTTC
TRBD2 TRBJ2-7 NA TRBV6-5 CASSPGLAPSYEQYF TGTGCCAGCAGCCCCGGACTAGCGCCGAGCTACGAGCAGTACTTC
TRBD1 TRBJ1-5 NA TRBV30 CAWSTQGARNQPQHF TGTGCCTGGAGTACTCAGGGGGCTCGCAATCAGCCCCAGCATTTT